These 26 T cell receptor beta chains were sequenced from one sample in a study of identical twins (TCRdb year 2016). Library prep was done by 5' RACE. TCRdb lists the instrument as Illumina HiSeq 2000. Clones were called with MiXCR by TCRdb after fastp trimmed the public reads at Q25, and only in-frame beta chains were retained. CDR3 protein duplicates are merged, each entry listing the most common genes and DNA. The sample table holds more than 600,000 distinct CDR3 sequences, of which 15% to 20% were seen once. Around 13% of the sample is in the top ten clones. The data were also submitted as part of a second study, on T cells expressing NK-cell markers.

Sequencing input: PBMCs. All receptors come from a young woman in good health.

This clonotype was detected ten times or more. V is TRBV12-3 or TRBV12-4 and J is TRBJ1-2, with TRBD1 as a possible D gene (6 bases). V gave up 2 bases and J gave up 3 bases, with 10 bases separating them. The CDR3 consists of 14 residues. Here the CDR3 reads CASSLTGSYYGYTF. CDR3 bases: TGTGCCAGCAGTTTAACAGGGAGCTACTATGGCTACACCTTC.

This clonotype was recorded a few times. This chain joins TRBV5-1 and TRBJ2-3; D is perhaps TRBD2 (6 bases). Trimming stripped 0 bases from V and 2 bases from J, with 16 bases between. The CDR3 consists of 17 residues. Germline CDR1 SGHRS, CDR2 YFSETQ. Written as DNA, the CDR3 is TGCGCCAGCAGCTTGGGACCTGGGGACTGGAACACAGATACGCAGTATTTT. Translated: CASSLGPGDWNTDTQYF. The variable domain in full, with the rest retrieved from reference TRBV5-1 and TRBJ2-3, is KAGVTQTPRYLIKTRGQQVTLSCSPISGHRSVSWYQQTPGQGLQFLFEYFSETQRNKGNFPGRFSGRQFSNSRSEMNVSTLELGDSALYLCASSLGPGDWNTDTQYFGPGTRLTVL.

This clonotype was detected a few times. This chain joins TRBV10-3 and TRBJ2-1, with unresolved D. CDR3 length: 13 amino acids. The germline gives CDR1 ENHRY, CDR2 SYGVKD. Between the trimmed V and J ends, which lost 6 bases and 2 bases, there was a span of 8 bases. CDR3 nucleotide sequence: TGTGCCATCAGGGAGCTAGCCTACAATGAGCAGTTCTTC. Its protein is CAIRELAYNEQFF.

V usage is TRBV7-9 and J usage is TRBJ2-7, with 13 bases fitting TRBD2. From germline, CDR1 is SEHNR and CDR2 FQNEAQ (reference sequence). Unmatched junction bases numbered 9, after V lost 3 bases and J lost 7 bases. This CDR3 contains 16 residues. CDR3 bases: TGTGCCAGCAGCTTCCCTGGACTAGCGGGAGCCACTGAGCAGTACTTC. This codes for CASSFPGLAGATEQYF. The whole variable domain, remainder taken from reference TRBV7-9 and TRBJ2-7, is DTGVSQNPRHKITKRGQNVTFRCDPISEHNRLYWYRQTLGQGPEFLTYFQNEAQLEKSRLLSDRFSAERPKGSFSTLEIQRTEQGDSAMYLCASSFPGLAGATEQYFGPGTRLTVT.

This clonotype was detected only a few times. This chain links TRBV7-2 with TRBJ2-2; TRBD1 might be the D (6 bases). V lost 1 base, J lost 4 bases, and 10 bases lay in between. The CDR3 extends over 15 amino acids. The germline gives CDR1 SGHTA, CDR2 FQGNSA. The CDR3 DNA reads TGTGCCAGCAGCTTAGGGGGGCACGGCACCGGGGAGCTGTTTTTT. Its translation is CASSLGGHGTGELFF.

CDR3 protein: CSVGGLGWDTQYF. Written as DNA, the CDR3 is TGCAGCGTTGGCGGCTTGGGATGGGATACGCAGTATTTT. The chain couples TRBV29-1 to TRBJ2-3; D gene unclear. This CDR3 region has 13 residues. Germline-derived CDR1 and CDR2 are SQVTM and ANQGSEA. V was trimmed by 4 bases and J by 6 bases, leaving 14 bases between them.

V is TRBV3-1 and J is TRBJ2-7, with no clear D. Trimming removed 1 base from V and 2 bases from J, with 15 bases in between. Germline V lookup: CDR1 LGHDT, CDR2 YNNKEL (reference sequence). The CDR3 is 16 amino acids. The CDR3 loop reads CASSQVGQVPTYEQYF. In DNA form, the CDR3 reads TGTGCCAGCAGCCAAGTGGGTCAGGTCCCTACCTACGAGCAGTACTTC.

This chain connects TRBV12-3 or TRBV12-4 to TRBJ2-1, with 11 nucleotides matching TRBD2. The CDR3 spans 14 residues. The V segment lost 4 bases and the J segment 6 bases; nucleotides outside the gene matches: 2. In DNA form, the CDR3 reads TGTGCCAGCAGTTCTAGCGGGGGGCTCAATGAGCAGTTCTTC. It specifies CASSSSGGLNEQFF.

The chain joins TRBV7-9 to TRBJ1-2, with no clear D. Germline V gene lookup returns CDR1 SEHNR and CDR2 FQNEAQ (reference sequence). The length of the CDR3 is 17 residues. With 3 bases removed from V and 1 base from J, the gap between germline ends came to 18 bases. The CDR3 loop reads CASSFVVVGRINYGYTF. Written as DNA, the CDR3 is TGTGCCAGCAGCTTTGTTGTAGTGGGGAGAATTAACTATGGCTACACCTTC.

This clonotype showed up many times. The chain has TRBV10-3 and TRBJ1-1; D perhaps matches TRBD1 (6 bases). In germline, CDR1 is ENHRY, CDR2 SYGVKD. The length of the CDR3 is 13 residues. Trimming took off 6 bases at V and 3 bases at J, with 11 bases between the two ends. In nucleotides, the CDR3 is TGTGCCATCAGAGGACAGCCAGACACTGAAGCTTTCTTT. This codes for CAIRGQPDTEAFF.

This clonotype came up a few times. The J gene is TRBJ2-1, the V gene TRBV12-3 or TRBV12-4, with unresolved D. CDR3 length equals 16 residues. V shed 2 bases and J shed 0 bases, with 11 bases lying between them. This CDR3 reads CASSLKDGRSYNEQFF. CDR3 sequence (DNA): TGTGCCAGCAGTTTAAAGGACGGACGCTCCTACAATGAGCAGTTCTTC.

The CDR3 DNA is TGTGCCAGCAGCGTAGAAGACAGATCCACTGAAGCTTTCTTT. It codes for CASSVEDRSTEAFF. The V gene is TRBV9, the J gene TRBJ1-1, with a possible D match to TRBD1 (5 bases). The germline V gene has CDR1 SGDLS and CDR2 YYNGEE. V gave up 0 bases and J gave up 4 bases, with 10 bases separating them. This CDR3 comprises 14 residues.

This sequence joins TRBV7-9 and TRBJ2-7; D is possibly TRBD1 (6 bases). CDR3 size: 14 residues. CDR1 and CDR2 (germline): SEHNR, FQNEAQ (reference sequence). Trimming cost V 5 bases and J 0 bases, with 11 bases left between them. The CDR3 reads CASSDTGRSYEQYF. For the CDR3, the DNA is TGTGCCAGCAGCGATACAGGGCGCTCCTACGAGCAGTACTTC. Looking up the rest from reference TRBV7-9 and TRBJ2-7 gives the full variable domain: DTGVSQNPRHKITKRGQNVTFRCDPISEHNRLYWYRQTLGQGPEFLTYFQNEAQLEKSRLLSDRFSAERPKGSFSTLEIQRTEQGDSAMYLCASSDTGRSYEQYFGPGTRLTVT.

This clonotype was seen more than once but under ten times. The chain combines TRBV10-3 with TRBJ2-7; D gene uncertain. The CDR3 contains 13 residues. In germline, CDR1 is ENHRY, CDR2 SYGVKD. V gave up 7 bases and J gave up 3 bases, with 13 bases separating them. CDR3 in DNA: TGTGCCATCAACAGTGATCGGTTCTACGAGCAGTACTTC. The encoded protein is CAINSDRFYEQYF.

The chain couples TRBV20-1 to TRBJ1-2; perhaps TRBD1 as D (5 bases). Germline CDR1 DFQATT, CDR2 SNEGSKA (reference sequence). V was shortened by 4 bases and J by 11 bases, with 17 bases between the two germline ends. The CDR3 length is 12 residues. The CDR3 sequence: CSANGASKGYTF. The CDR3 DNA sequence: TGCAGTGCTAATGGGGCTTCCAAGGGGTACACCTTC.

The rearrangement links TRBV13 to TRBJ2-6, with D tentatively TRBD2 (7 bases). The length of the CDR3 is 18 residues. V was cut by 5 bases and J by 0 bases, with 17 bases left in between. Germline CDR1 PRHDT, CDR2 FYEKMQ (reference sequence). This CDR3 reads CASSPPGGHFSGANVLTF. For the CDR3, the DNA is TGTGCCAGCAGCCCACCCGGGGGGCACTTCTCTGGGGCCAACGTCCTGACTTTC.

This chain uses TRBV5-1 with TRBJ2-1; 12 bases are a match to TRBD2. Germline loops: CDR1 SGHRS, CDR2 YFSETQ. J was trimmed by 5 bases and V by 4 bases; bases with no gene match: 10. CDR3 length: 17 amino acids. The CDR3 DNA follows: TGCGCCAGCAGCCCCGGACTAGCGGGGTCCCTCCACAATGAGCAGTTCTTC. Protein product: CASSPGLAGSLHNEQFF.

The V gene is TRBV7-2, the J gene TRBJ1-2; TRBD1 is a possible D gene (5 bases). The germline gives CDR1 SGHTA, CDR2 FQGNSA. The ends were cut back, 5 bases at V and 0 bases at J, with 13 bases in the middle. CDR3 length: 15 residues. The CDR3 sequence: CASSLGTGTNYGYTF. CDR3 in DNA: TGTGCCAGCAGCCTCGGGACCGGTACTAACTATGGCTACACCTTC.

This clonotype has ten or more counts. V gene TRBV5-1 combines with J gene TRBJ2-7; 9 bases agree with TRBD1. Trimming cost V 2 bases and J 3 bases; bases outside gene matches: 6. The CDR3 is 15 amino acids. Germline V CDR1 and CDR2: SGHRS, YFSETQ. The CDR3 DNA reads TGCGCCAGCAGCTTCGGGGACAGGGACAACTACGAGCAGTACTTC. It yields the protein CASSFGDRDNYEQYF.

The chain is built from TRBV29-1 and TRBJ2-1; D not resolved. Germline values: CDR1 SQVTM, CDR2 ANQGSEA. Trimming cost V 4 bases and J 5 bases, with 12 bases left between them. The CDR3 totals 13 residues. Here the CDR3 reads CSVATSGNNEQFF. CDR3 nucleotides: TGCAGCGTTGCTACTTCTGGTAACAATGAGCAGTTCTTC.

V is TRBV29-1 and J is TRBJ1-2; D call uncertain. Germline V gene data show CDR1 as SQVTM and CDR2 as ANQGSEA. The V end lost 2 bases, the J end lost 4 bases, and 8 bases lay between the germline ends. CDR3 size: 12 residues. The CDR3 loop reads CSVERRPYGYTF. The CDR3 nucleotides read TGCAGCGTTGAACGGCGGCCCTATGGCTACACCTTC. The entire variable domain, with the rest obtained from reference TRBV29-1 and TRBJ1-2, is as follows: SAVISQKPSRDICQRGTSLTIQCQVDSQVTMMFWYRQQPGQSLTLIATANQGSEATYESGFVIDKFPISRPNLTFSTLTVSNMSPEDSSIYLCSVERRPYGYTFGSGTRLTVV.

The rearrangement uses TRBV29-1 and TRBJ2-1; TRBD2 aligns across 14 bases. The CDR3 contains 16 residues. J gave up 7 bases and V 5 bases, and 10 bases lay outside the gene matches. The germline CDR1 and CDR2 sequences are SQVTM and ANQGSEA. This CDR3 is CSVQKGLAGVRNEQFF. CDR3 nucleotide sequence: TGCAGCGTTCAAAAGGGACTAGCGGGAGTGCGGAATGAGCAGTTCTTC.

This clonotype was observed a few times. The chain is built from TRBV4-2 and TRBJ2-1, with 7 bases matching TRBD2. CDR1 is LGHNA, CDR2 YNFKEQ, per germline. This CDR3 region has 16 residues. The ends lost 0 bases at V and 3 bases at J; junction bases unmatched: 5. The CDR3 bases are TGTGCCAGCAGCCAAGACCGGTCGGGGGGCTACAATGAGCAGTTCTTC. Its translation is CASSQDRSGGYNEQFF.

V is TRBV29-1 and J is TRBJ2-1, with 8 bases aligning to TRBD2. The CDR3 is 16 amino acids. CDR1 and CDR2 (germline): SQVTM, ANQGSEA. V was clipped by 8 bases and J by 4 bases; unmatched bases: 16. The CDR3 reads CSTPTRGREGYNEQFF. Written as DNA, the CDR3 is TGCAGCACCCCCACCAGGGGACGGGAGGGATACAATGAGCAGTTCTTC.

V is TRBV7-8 and J is TRBJ2-3; D unclear. Germline V gene data show CDR1 as SGHVS and CDR2 as FQNEAQ. CDR3 size: 11 residues. Trimming shortened V by 0 bases and J by 8 bases, and 3 bases separated the two germline ends. CDR3 in DNA: TGTGCCAGCAGCTTAGCGTTTACGCAGTATTTT. Translation: CASSLAFTQYF.

This chain connects TRBV4-2 to TRBJ2-3, with 9 bases lining up with TRBD2. Looked up from germline, CDR1 is LGHNA and CDR2 is YNFKEQ. The CDR3 has 17 amino acids. J was trimmed by 5 bases and V by 3 bases; bases with no gene match: 12. The CDR3 nucleotides are TGTGCCAGCAGCCACACCTCTGCGGGGGGGCCCCGAGATACGCAGTATTTT. This encodes CASSHTSAGGPRDTQYF.